The table lists the clone carrying this TCR beta chain with a few counts. What it recognizes is unknown. The data were obtained in a study of T cell responses to AZD1222 COVID-19 vaccine. Study at large: Second-dose schedules of about 4 or about 12 weeks were combined.

Study-wide points: Baseline serostatus was positive in only a handful of AZD1222 recipients. Spike-spanning, vaccine-associated CD4 TCRs were dominant at 160-218 and 743-854. The sample set comprised mostly white British donors with more females, and clonal diversity was possibly underestimated.

The length of the CDR3 is 15 residues. V was shortened by 7 bases and J by 4 bases, with 17 bases between the two germline ends. The germline CDR1 and CDR2 sequences are MNHEY and SVGAGI. TCRdb keeps only in-frame clones here, not all; method: immunoSEQ multiplex PCR. Among around 180,000 clones listed, around 89% were seen once. The TCR sequence derives from an adult in good health. V and J are TRBV6-5 and TRBJ1-5; D possibly corresponds to TRBD1 (6 bases). The material sequenced was peripheral blood, taken on day 0 of AZD1222 vaccination. CDR3 in amino acids: CASKGDTGSNQPQHF. CDR3 DNA sequence: TGTGCCAGCAAGGGGGATACGGGATCTAATCAGCCCCAGCATTTT.